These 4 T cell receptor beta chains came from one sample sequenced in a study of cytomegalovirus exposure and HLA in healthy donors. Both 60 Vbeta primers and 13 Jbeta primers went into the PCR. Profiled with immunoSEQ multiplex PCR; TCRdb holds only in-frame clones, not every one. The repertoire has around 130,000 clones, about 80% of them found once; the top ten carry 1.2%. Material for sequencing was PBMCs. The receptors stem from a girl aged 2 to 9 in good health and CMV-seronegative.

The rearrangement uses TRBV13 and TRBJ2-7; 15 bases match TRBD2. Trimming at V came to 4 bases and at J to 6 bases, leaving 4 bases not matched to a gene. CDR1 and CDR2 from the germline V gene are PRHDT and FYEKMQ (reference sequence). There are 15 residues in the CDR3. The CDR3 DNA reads TGTGCCAGCAGCTCGGGACTAGCGGGAGGCGGCGAGCAGTACTTC. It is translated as CASSSGLAGGGEQYF.

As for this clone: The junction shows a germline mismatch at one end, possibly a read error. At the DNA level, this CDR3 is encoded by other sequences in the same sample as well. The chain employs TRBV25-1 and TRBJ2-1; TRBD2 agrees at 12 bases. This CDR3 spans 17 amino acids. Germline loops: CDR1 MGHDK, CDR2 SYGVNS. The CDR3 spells CASSEPLAGGQDNEQFF. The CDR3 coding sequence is TGTGCCAGTAGTGAACCACTAGCGGGGGGCCAAGACAATGAGCAGTTCTTC.

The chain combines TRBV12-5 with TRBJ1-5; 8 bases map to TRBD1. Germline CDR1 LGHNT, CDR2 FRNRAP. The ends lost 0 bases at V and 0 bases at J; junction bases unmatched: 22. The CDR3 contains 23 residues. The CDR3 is CASGLVLGKDRESRFYSNQPQHF. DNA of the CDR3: TGTGCTAGTGGTTTGGTACTAGGCAAGGACAGGGAATCACGTTTCTATAGCAATCAGCCCCAGCATTTT.

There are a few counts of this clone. For the CDR3, the DNA is TGTGCCAGCATCCCGGGGAAACCTATTTCCGCGAACACCGGGGAGCTGTTTTTT. Amino acid sequence: CASIPGKPISANTGELFF. This sequence joins TRBV12-1 and TRBJ2-2; the tabulated D call, TRBD2, remains unverified against the DNA. TRBV12-1 corresponds to a pseudogene. The CDR3 has 18 amino acids.